This TCR beta chain was identified during a study of CD8 T cells in Susac syndrome. The trim removed 0 bases at V and 5 bases at J, leaving 10 bases unmatched. The length of the CDR3 is 15 residues. Germline assignment: CDR1 DFQATT and CDR2 SNEGSKA (reference sequence). Random hexamers served to reverse transcribe roughly 0.45 to 1 ug RNA. TCRdb fed the immunoSEQ multiplex PCR reads into MiXCR, producing one record per CDR3 protein. The sample has around 170,000 distinct CDR3 sequences, roughly 95% seen once. This clonotype was obtained from a human donor with multiple sclerosis. The V call is TRBV20-1, the J call TRBJ2-7; 7 nucleotides line up with TRBD1. The sample was CD8+ T cells from PBMCs. CDR3 nucleotide sequence: TGCAGTGCTAGAGATCGGGACAGCTCCGTCGACGAGCAGTACTTC. Translating it yields CSARDRDSSVDEQYF.